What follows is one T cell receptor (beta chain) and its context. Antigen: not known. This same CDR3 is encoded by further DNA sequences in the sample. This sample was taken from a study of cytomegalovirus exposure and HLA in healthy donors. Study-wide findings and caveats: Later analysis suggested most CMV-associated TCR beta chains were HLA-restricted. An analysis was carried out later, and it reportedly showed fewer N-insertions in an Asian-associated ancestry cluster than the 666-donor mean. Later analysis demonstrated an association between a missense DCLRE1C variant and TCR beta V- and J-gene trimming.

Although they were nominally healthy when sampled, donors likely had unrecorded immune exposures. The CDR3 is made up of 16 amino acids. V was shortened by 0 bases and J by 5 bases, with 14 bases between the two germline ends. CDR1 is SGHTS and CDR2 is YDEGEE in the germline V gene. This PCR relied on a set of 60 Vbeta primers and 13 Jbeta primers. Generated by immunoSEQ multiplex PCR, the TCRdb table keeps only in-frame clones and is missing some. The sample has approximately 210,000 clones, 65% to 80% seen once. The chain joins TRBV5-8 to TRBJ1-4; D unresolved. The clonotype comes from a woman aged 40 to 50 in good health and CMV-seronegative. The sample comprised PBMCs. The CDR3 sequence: CASSLGSVSPNEKLFF. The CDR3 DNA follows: TGTGCCAGCAGCTTGGGGTCGGTTTCACCCAATGAAAAACTGTTTTTT.